This TCR beta chain was recorded in a study of T-cell memory formation after mild COVID-19. Study-wide results and limits: Largely, contracting CD4+ clones fell within CM and EM, and contracting CD8+ clones within EMRA. Day 15 to 85 contracting clones showed balanced CD4/CD8; later expanders leaned CD4+.

Comments on this clonotype: The antigen is undetermined.

Constant-segment primers served in 5'RACE that generated TCR alpha and TCR beta cDNA libraries bearing sample barcodes and UMIs. TCRdb reprocessed the 5' RACE reads with MiXCR, giving one entry per CDR3 protein. In the table there are 200,000 to 250,000 distinct CDR3 sequences, 15% of which are singletons. This CDR3 contains 13 residues. V trimming: 6 bases; J trimming: 6 bases; junction bases outside the gene matches: 5. The germline CDR1 and CDR2 sequences are ENHRY and SYGVKD. The sequenced material came from PBMCs or a T cell subset sorted from them (not recorded which). The sequence was obtained from an adult woman who had mild COVID-19 (a few samples of this study predate the infection). Cell type and time point are not known. The chain is built from TRBV10-3 and TRBJ1-5, with TRBD1 matching over 7 bases. CDR3 coding DNA: TGTGCCATCAGCCCGGGACAGCTTCAGCCCCAGCATTTT. It is translated as CAISPGQLQPQHF.